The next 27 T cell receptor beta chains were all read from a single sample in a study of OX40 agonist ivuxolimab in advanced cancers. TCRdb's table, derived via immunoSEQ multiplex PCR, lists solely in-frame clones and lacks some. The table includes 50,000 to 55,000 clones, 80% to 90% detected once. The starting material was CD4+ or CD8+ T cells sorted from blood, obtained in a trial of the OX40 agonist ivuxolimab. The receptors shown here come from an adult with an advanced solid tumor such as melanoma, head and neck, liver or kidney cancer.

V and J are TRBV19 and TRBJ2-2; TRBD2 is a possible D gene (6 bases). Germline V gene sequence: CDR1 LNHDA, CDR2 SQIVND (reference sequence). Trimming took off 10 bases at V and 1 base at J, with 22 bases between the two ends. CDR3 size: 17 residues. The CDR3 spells CATKSNGRDGNTGELFF. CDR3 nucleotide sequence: TGTGCCACTAAATCTAATGGGCGGGACGGGAACACCGGGGAGCTGTTTTTT.

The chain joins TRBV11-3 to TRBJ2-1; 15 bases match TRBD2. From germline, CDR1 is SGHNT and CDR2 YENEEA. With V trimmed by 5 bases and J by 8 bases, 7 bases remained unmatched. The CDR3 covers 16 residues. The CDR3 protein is CASSPGLAGGIDEQFF. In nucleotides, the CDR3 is TGTGCCAGCAGCCCGGGACTAGCGGGGGGCATCGATGAGCAGTTCTTC. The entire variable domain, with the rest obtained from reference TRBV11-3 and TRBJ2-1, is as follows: EAGVVQSPRYKIIEKKQPVAFWCNPISGHNTLYWYLQNLGQGPELLIRYENEEAVDDSQLPKDRFSAERLKGVDSTLKIQPAELGDSAVYLCASSPGLAGGIDEQFFGPGTRLTVL.

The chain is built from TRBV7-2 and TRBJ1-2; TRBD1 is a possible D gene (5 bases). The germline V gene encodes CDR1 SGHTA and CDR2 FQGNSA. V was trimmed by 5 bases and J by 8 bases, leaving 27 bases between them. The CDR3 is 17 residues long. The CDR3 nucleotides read TGTGCCAGCAGCCCAGATTATTCGTATAAGGGGAGTGCAGGCTACACCTTC. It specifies CASSPDYSYKGSAGYTF.

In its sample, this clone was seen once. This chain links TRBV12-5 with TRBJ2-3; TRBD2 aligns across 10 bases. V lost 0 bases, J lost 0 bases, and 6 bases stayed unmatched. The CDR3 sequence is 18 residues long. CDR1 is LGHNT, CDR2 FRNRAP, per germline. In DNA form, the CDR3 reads TGTGCTAGTGGTTTGGTGTTCGGACTAGCGGAAAGCACAGATACGCAGTATTTT. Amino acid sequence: CASGLVFGLAESTDTQYF.

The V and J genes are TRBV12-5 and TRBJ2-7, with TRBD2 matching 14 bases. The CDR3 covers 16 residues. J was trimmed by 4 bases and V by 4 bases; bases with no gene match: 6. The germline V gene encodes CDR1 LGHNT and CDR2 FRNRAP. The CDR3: CASGYRLAGGVYEQYF. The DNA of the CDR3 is TGTGCTAGTGGTTACCGACTAGCGGGAGGGGTATACGAGCAGTACTTC.

The CDR3 nucleotides are TGTGCCAGCAGCTTAACGGCTAGCGGGGGGGCCGGGGAGCTGTTTTTT. It translates to CASSLTASGGAGELFF. The chain is built from TRBV7-2 and TRBJ2-2; TRBD2 matches at 12 bases. CDR1 SGHTA and CDR2 FQGNSA come from the germline V gene. V shed 2 bases and J 6 bases; nucleotides not matched to a gene: 4. This CDR3 has 16 amino acids.

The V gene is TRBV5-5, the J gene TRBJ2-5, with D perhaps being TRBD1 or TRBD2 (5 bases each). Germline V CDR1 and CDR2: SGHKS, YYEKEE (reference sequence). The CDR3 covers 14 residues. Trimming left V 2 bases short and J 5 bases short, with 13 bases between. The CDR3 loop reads CASSFLGTGETQYF. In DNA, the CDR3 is TGTGCCAGCAGCTTTTTAGGGACGGGGGAGACCCAGTACTTC.

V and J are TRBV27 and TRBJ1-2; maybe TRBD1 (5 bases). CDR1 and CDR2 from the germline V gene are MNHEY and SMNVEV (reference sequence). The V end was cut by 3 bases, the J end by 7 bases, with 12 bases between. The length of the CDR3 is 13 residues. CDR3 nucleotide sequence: TGTGCCAGCAGTTTTTGGCAGGGTGGTGGCTACACCTTC. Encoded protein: CASSFWQGGGYTF.

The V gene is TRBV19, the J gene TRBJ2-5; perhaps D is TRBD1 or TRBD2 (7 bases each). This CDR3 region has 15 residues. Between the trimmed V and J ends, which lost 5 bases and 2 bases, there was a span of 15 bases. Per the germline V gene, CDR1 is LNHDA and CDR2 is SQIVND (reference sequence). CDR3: CASSSGGGPQETQYF. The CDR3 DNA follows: TGTGCCAGTAGTTCAGGGGGGGGGCCACAAGAGACCCAGTACTTC. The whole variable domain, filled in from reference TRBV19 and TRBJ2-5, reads DGGITQSPKYLFRKEGQNVTLSCEQNLNHDAMYWYRQDPGQGLRLIYYSQIVNDFQKGDIAEGYSVSREKKESFPLTVTSAQKNPTAFYLCASSSGGGPQETQYFGPGTRLLVL.

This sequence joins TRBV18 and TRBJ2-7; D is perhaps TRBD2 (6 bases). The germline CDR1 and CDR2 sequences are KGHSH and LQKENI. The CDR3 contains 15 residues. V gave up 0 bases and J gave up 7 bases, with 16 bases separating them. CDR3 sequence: CASSPPRLVFEEQYF. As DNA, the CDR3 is TGTGCCAGCTCACCACCAAGACTAGTGTTTGAAGAGCAGTACTTC.

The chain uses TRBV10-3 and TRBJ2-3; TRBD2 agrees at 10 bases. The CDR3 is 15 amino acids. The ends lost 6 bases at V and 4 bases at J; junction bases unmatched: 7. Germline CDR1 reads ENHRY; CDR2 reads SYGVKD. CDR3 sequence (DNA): TGTGCCATCAGGGCCTCAGCGGGAGGGCCAGATACGCAGTATTTT. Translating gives CAIRASAGGPDTQYF.

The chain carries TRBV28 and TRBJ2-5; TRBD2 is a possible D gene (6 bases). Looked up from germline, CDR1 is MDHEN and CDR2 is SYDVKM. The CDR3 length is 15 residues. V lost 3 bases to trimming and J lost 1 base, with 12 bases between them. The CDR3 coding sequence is TGTGCCAGCAGTTTTAGGTTGGGGGGCCAAGAGACCCAGTACTTC. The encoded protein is CASSFRLGGQETQYF.

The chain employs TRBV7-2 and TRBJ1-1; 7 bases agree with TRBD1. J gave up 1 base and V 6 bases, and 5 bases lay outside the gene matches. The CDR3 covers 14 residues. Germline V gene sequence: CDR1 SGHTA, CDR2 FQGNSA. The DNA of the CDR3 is TGTGCCAGCAGTATCGGGACAGCGAACACTGAAGCTTTCTTT. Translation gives CASSIGTANTEAFF.

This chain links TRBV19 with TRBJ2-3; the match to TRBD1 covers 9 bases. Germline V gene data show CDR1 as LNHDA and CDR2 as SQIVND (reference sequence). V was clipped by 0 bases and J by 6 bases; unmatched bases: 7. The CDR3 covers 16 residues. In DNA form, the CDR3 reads TGTGCCAGTAGTATAGATCATGGACAGGGGAGGGATACGCAGTATTTT. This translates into CASSIDHGQGRDTQYF.

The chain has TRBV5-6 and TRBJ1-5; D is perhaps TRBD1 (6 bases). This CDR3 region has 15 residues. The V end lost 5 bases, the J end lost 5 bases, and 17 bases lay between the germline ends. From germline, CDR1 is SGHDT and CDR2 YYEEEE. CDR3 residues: CASSLTGYGDQPQHF. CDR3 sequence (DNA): TGTGCCAGCAGTCTGACAGGTTATGGTGATCAGCCCCAGCATTTT.

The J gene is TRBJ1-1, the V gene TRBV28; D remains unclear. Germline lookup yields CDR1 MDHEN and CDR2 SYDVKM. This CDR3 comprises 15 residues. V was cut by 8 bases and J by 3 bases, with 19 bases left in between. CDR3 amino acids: CASRASSGVHTEAFF. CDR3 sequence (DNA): TGTGCCAGCCGAGCCTCAAGTGGGGTACACACTGAAGCTTTCTTT.

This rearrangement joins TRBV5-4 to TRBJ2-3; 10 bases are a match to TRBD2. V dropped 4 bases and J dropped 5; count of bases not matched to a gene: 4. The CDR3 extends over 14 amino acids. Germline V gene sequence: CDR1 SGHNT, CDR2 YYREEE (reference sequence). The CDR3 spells CASSPLAGGDTQYF. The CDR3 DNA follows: TGTGCCAGCAGCCCCTTAGCGGGGGGAGATACGCAGTATTTT.

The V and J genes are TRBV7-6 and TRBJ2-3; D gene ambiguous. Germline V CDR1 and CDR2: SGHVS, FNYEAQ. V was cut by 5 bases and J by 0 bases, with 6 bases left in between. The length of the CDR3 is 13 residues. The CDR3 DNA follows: TGTGCCAGCAGCCGATCTAGCACAGATACGCAGTATTTT. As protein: CASSRSSTDTQYF.

Written as DNA, the CDR3 is TGTGCCAGCAGCCCGATGACAGGGTTCGACACTGAAGCTTTCTTT. Protein sequence: CASSPMTGFDTEAFF. This chain links TRBV9 with TRBJ1-1; 7 bases are a match to TRBD1. The CDR3 runs to 15 residues. Germline V gene data show CDR1 as SGDLS and CDR2 as YYNGEE. With V trimmed by 4 bases and J by 3 bases, 9 bases remained unmatched.

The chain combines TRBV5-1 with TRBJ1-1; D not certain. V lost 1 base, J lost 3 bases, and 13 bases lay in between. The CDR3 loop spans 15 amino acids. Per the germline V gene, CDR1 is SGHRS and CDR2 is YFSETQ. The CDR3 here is CASSLIPLGDTEAFF. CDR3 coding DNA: TGCGCCAGCAGCTTGATCCCTCTTGGGGACACTGAAGCTTTCTTT.

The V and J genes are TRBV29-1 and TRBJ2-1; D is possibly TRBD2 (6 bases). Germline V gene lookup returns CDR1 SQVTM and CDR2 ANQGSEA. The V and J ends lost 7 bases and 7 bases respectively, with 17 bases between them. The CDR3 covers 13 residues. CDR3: CSGASESRNEQFF. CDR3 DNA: TGCAGCGGTGCTAGCGAGAGCCGGAATGAGCAGTTCTTC.

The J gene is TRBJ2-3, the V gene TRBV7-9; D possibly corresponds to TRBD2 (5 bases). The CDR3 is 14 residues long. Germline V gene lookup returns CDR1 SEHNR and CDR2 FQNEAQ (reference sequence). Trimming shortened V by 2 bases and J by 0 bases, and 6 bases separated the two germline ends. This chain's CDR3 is CASSLWESTDTQYF. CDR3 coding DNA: TGTGCCAGCAGCTTATGGGAGAGCACAGATACGCAGTATTTT.

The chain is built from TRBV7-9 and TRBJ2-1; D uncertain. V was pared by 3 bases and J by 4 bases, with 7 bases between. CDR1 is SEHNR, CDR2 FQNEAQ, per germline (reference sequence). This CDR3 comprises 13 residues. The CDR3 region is CASSLGSYNEQFF. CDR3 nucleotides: TGTGCCAGCAGCTTGGGCTCGTACAATGAGCAGTTCTTC.

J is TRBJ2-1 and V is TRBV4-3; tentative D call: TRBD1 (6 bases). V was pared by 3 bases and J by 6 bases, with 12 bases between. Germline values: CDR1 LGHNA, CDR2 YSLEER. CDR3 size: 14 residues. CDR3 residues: CASSHTDRFNEQFF. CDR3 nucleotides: TGCGCCAGCAGCCATACCGACAGGTTCAATGAGCAGTTCTTC.

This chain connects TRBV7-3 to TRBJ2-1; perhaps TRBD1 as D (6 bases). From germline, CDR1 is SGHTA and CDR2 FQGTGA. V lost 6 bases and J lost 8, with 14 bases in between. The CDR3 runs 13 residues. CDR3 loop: CASSKQGEDEQFF. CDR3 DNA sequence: TGTGCCAGCAGTAAACAGGGAGAGGATGAGCAGTTCTTC.

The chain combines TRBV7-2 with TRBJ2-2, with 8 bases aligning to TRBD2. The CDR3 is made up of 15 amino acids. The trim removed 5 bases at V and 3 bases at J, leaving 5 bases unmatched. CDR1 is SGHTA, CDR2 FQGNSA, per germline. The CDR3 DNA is TGTGCCAGCAGCGCCAGCGGGGGTCACACCGGGGAGCTGTTTTTT. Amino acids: CASSASGGHTGELFF.

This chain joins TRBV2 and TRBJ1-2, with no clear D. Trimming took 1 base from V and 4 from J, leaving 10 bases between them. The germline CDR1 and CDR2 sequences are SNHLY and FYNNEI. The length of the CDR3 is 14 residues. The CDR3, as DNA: TGTGCCAGCAGTGAAGGCAGGCCCAGCTATGGCTACACCTTC. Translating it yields CASSEGRPSYGYTF.